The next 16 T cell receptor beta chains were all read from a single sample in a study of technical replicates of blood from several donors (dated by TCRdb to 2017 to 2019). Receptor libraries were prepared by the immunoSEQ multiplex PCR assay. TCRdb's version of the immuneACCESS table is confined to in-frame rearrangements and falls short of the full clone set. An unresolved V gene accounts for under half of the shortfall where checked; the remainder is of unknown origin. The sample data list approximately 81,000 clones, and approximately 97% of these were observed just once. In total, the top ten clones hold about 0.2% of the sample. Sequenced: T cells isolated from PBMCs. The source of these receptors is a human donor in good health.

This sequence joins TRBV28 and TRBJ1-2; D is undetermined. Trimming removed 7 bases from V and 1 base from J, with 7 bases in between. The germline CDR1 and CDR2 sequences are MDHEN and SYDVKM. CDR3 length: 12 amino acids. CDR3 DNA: TGTGCCAGCAAAGTCAGTAACTATGGCTACACCTTC. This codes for CASKVSNYGYTF.

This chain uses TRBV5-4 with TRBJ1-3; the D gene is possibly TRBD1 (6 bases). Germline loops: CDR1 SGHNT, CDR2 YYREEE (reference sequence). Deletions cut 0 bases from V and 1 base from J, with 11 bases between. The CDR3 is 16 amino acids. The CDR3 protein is CASSLGGHGSGNTIYF. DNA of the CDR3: TGTGCCAGCAGCTTGGGGGGACACGGATCTGGAAACACCATATATTTT.

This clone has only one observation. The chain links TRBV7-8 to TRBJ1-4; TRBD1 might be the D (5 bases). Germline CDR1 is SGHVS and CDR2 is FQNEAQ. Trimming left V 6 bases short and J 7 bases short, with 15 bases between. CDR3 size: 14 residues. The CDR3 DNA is TGTGCCAGCAGTCCGTGGGGGGGGAGTGAAAAACTGTTTTTT. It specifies CASSPWGGSEKLFF.

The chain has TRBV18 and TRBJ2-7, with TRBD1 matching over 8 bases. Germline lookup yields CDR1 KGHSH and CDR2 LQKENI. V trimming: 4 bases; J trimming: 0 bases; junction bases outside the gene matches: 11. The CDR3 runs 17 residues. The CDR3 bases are TGTGCCAGCTCACTTTCCGCCCCCGGGACAGGCTCCTACGAGCAGTACTTC. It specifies CASSLSAPGTGSYEQYF.

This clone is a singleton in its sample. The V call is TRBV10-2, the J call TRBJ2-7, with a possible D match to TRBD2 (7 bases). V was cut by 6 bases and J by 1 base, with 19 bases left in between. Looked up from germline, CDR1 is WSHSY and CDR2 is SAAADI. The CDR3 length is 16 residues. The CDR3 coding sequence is TGCGCCAGCAGGGAGGAGTCGAGGGGGGGGTCCTACGAGCAGTACTTC. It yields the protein CASREESRGGSYEQYF.

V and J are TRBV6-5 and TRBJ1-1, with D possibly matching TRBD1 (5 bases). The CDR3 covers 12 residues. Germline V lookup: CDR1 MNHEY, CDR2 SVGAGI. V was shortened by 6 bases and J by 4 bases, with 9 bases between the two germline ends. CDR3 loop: CASRSQGTEAFF. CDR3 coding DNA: TGTGCCAGCAGATCTCAGGGCACTGAAGCTTTCTTT.

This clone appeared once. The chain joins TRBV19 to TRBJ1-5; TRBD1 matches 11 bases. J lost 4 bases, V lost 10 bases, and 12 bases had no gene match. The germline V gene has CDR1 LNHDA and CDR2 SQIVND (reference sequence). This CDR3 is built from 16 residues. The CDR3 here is CAIGAGQGVTNQPQHF. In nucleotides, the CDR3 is TGTGCCATTGGCGCGGGACAGGGGGTTACGAATCAGCCCCAGCATTTT.

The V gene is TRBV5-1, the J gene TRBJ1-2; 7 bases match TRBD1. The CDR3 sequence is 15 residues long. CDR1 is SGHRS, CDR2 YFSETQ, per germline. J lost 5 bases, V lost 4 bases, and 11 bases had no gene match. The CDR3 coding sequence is TGCGCCAGCAGCGACGCCCGGGACAGTACTTATGGCTACACCTTC. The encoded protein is CASSDARDSTYGYTF.

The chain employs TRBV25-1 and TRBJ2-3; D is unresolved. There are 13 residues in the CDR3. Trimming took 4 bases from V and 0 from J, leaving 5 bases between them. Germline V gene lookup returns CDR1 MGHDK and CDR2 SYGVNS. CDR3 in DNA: TGTGCCAGCAGTGGAGCTAGCACAGATACGCAGTATTTT. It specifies CASSGASTDTQYF.

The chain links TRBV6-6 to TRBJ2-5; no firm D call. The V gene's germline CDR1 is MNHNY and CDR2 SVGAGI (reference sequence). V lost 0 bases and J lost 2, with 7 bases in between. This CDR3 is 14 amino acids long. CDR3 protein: CASSYSAQQETQYF. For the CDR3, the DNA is TGTGCCAGCAGTTACTCCGCACAGCAAGAGACCCAGTACTTC.

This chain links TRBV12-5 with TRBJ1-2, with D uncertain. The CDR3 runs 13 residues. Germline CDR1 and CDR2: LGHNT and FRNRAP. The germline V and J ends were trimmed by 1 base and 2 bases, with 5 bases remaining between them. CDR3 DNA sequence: TGTGCTAGTGGTTTGGGAGGAAACTATGGCTACACCTTC. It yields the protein CASGLGGNYGYTF. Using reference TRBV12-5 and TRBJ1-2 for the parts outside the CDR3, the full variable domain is DARVTQTPRHKVTEMGQEVTMRCQPILGHNTVFWYRQTMMQGLELLAYFRNRAPLDDSGMPKDRFSAEMPDATLATLKIQPSEPRDSAVYFCASGLGGNYGYTFGSGTRLTVV.

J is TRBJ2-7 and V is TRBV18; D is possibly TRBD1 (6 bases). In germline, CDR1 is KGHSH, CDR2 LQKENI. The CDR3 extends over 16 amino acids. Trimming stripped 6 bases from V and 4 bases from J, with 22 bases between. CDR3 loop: CASSSRERDKAYEQYF. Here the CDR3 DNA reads TGTGCCAGCTCGTCCCGAGAACGGGACAAGGCATACGAGCAGTACTTC. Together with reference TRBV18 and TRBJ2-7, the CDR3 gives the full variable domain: NAGVMQNPRHLVRRRGQEARLRCSPMKGHSHVYWYRQLPEEGLKFMVYLQKENIIDESGMPKERFSAEFPKEGPSILRIQQVVRGDSAAYFCASSSRERDKAYEQYFGPGTRLTVT.

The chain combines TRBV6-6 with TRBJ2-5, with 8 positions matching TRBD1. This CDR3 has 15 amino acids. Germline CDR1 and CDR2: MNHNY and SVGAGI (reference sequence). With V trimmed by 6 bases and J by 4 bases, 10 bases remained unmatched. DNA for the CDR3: TGTGCCAGCAGAAACCCGACAGGGGTCGGAGAGACCCAGTACTTC. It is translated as CASRNPTGVGETQYF.

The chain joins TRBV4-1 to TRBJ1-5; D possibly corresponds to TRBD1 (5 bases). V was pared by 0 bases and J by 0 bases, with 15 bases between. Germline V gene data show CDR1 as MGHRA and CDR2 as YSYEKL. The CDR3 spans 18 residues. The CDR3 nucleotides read TGCGCCAGCAGCCAAGACGGCGGGGCGTCCTCTAGCAATCAGCCCCAGCATTTT. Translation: CASSQDGGASSSNQPQHF.

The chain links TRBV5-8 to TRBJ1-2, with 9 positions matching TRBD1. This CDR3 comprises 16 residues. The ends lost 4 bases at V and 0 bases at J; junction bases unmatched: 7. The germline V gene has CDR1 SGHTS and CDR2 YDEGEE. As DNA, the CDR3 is TGTGCCAGCAGCCCGGGACAGGGCCAAGCTAACTATGGCTACACCTTC. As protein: CASSPGQGQANYGYTF.

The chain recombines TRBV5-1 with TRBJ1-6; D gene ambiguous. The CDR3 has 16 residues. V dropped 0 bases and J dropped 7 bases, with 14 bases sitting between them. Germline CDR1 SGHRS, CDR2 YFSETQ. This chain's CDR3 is CASSLATSELNSPLHF. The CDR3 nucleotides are TGCGCCAGCAGCTTGGCCACGAGTGAGTTGAATTCACCCCTCCACTTT.